These 10 T cell receptor beta chains originate from one sample sequenced in a study of cytomegalovirus exposure and HLA in healthy donors. With 60 Vbeta and 13 Jbeta primers, the PCR was carried out. Using immunoSEQ multiplex PCR, the repertoire was profiled, and TCRdb retains in-frame clones only, with some absent. Of 100,000 or so clones listed, 78% were seen once; the top ten hold under 1.5%. The material sequenced was PBMCs. These receptors were taken from a man aged 25-45 years in good health and CMV-seronegative.

The CDR3 DNA is TGCGCCAGCAGCCATACGGGACTAGCGAAGGCCGGGGAGCTGTTTTTT. Protein: CASSHTGLAKAGELFF. This chain joins TRBV4-3 and TRBJ2-2; 10 bases match TRBD2. CDR3 length: 16 amino acids. Germline V gives CDR1 LGHNA, CDR2 YSLEER. The J segment lost 6 bases and the V segment lost 3 bases, leaving 7 bases of the junction unmatched.

V usage is TRBV15 and J usage is TRBJ1-1; weak D call: TRBD1 (6 bases). V lost 5 bases to trimming and J lost 1 base, with 11 bases between them. The CDR3 loop spans 14 amino acids. Germline CDR1 and CDR2: LNHNV and YYDKDF (reference sequence). The CDR3 here is CATSGDRSNTEAFF. CDR3 coding DNA: TGTGCCACCAGCGGCGACAGGTCGAACACTGAAGCTTTCTTT. The full variable domain, with the rest looked up from reference TRBV15 and TRBJ1-1, is DAMVIQNPRYQVTQFGKPVTLSCSQTLNHNVMYWYQQKSSQAPKLLFHYYDKDFNNEADTPDNFQSRRPNTSFCFLDIRSPGLGDTAMYLCATSGDRSNTEAFFGQGTRLTVV.

The rearrangement links TRBV28 to TRBJ1-2; TRBD1 agrees at 9 bases. The CDR3 is made up of 15 amino acids. CDR1 is MDHEN, CDR2 SYDVKM, per germline. Trimming removed 6 bases from V and 5 bases from J; junction bases left unmatched: 10. The CDR3 sequence: CASSKQGAWVYGYTF. DNA for the CDR3: TGTGCCAGCAGCAAACAGGGGGCGTGGGTTTATGGCTACACCTTC.

This chain uses TRBV19 with TRBJ1-2; D possibly corresponds to TRBD1 (5 bases). This CDR3 contains 14 residues. Germline CDR1 and CDR2: LNHDA and SQIVND (reference sequence). V was pared by 4 bases and J by 4 bases, with 13 bases between. CDR3 region: CASSTGPTPYGYTF. Written as DNA, the CDR3 is TGTGCCAGTAGTACAGGGCCAACCCCCTATGGCTACACCTTC.

This clone has just one count. The chain couples TRBV28 to TRBJ2-7, with a tentative D call TRBD1 (6 bases). Germline assignment: CDR1 MDHEN and CDR2 SYDVKM. The CDR3 is 14 amino acids. V lost 8 bases, J lost 5 bases, and 19 bases lay in between. CDR3 nucleotide sequence: TGTGCCAGCGGAACCGACAGGAGGATCGACGAGCAGTACTTC. Translated: CASGTDRRIDEQYF. The full variable domain, in which reference TRBV28 and TRBJ2-7 provide the parts outside the CDR3, is DVKVTQSSRYLVKRTGEKVFLECVQDMDHENMFWYRQDPGLGLRLIYFSYDVKMKEKGDIPEGYSVSREKKERFSLILESASTNQTSMYLCASGTDRRIDEQYFGPGTRLTVT.

The V gene is TRBV28, the J gene TRBJ2-7, with TRBD2 matching over 11 bases. The J segment lost 2 bases and the V segment lost 6 bases, leaving 3 bases of the junction unmatched. CDR3 length: 14 residues. Germline CDR1 and CDR2: MDHEN and SYDVKM. CDR3 nucleotide sequence: TGTGCCAGCAGGAGGACTAGCGGGCCCTACGAGCAGTACTTC. Amino acid sequence: CASRRTSGPYEQYF.

Here the CDR3 reads CASSPDRLNEQFF. CDR3 coding DNA: TGTGCCAGCAGCCCGGACAGGTTAAATGAGCAGTTCTTC. The V and J genes are TRBV7-2 and TRBJ2-1; 7 positions agree with TRBD1. Germline CDR1 SGHTA, CDR2 FQGNSA. The CDR3 sequence is 13 residues long. Unmatched junction bases numbered 5, after V lost 5 bases and J lost 7 bases. The full variable domain, its missing parts supplied by reference TRBV7-2 and TRBJ2-1, is GAGVSQSPSNKVTEKGKDVELRCDPISGHTALYWYRQSLGQGLEFLIYFQGNSAPDKSGLPSDRFSAERTGGSVSTLTIQRTQQEDSAVYLCASSPDRLNEQFFGPGTRLTVL.

The gene calls are TRBV9 and TRBJ2-7; D is unclear. Germline CDR1 is SGDLS and CDR2 is YYNGEE. Trimming stripped 4 bases from V and 5 bases from J, with 16 bases between. The CDR3 sequence is 14 residues long. The CDR3 sequence is CASSYGVQRDEQYF. CDR3 DNA: TGTGCCAGCAGCTACGGCGTGCAGCGAGACGAGCAGTACTTC.

The chain combines TRBV4-1 with TRBJ2-1; 9 bases match TRBD2. In germline, CDR1 is MGHRA, CDR2 YSYEKL. Trimming removed 3 bases from V and 2 bases from J; junction bases left unmatched: 8. CDR3 length: 17 residues. CDR3 amino acids: CASSQTPSGATYNEQFF. DNA of the CDR3: TGCGCCAGCAGCCAGACGCCTAGCGGGGCCACCTACAATGAGCAGTTCTTC.

The chain recombines TRBV7-2 with TRBJ2-3; 11 bases match TRBD2. With V trimmed by 4 bases and J by 4 bases, 13 bases remained unmatched. The CDR3 consists of 18 residues. In germline, CDR1 is SGHTA, CDR2 FQGNSA. The CDR3 DNA reads as TGTGCCAGCAGCTCCTTAGCGGGGGGGCTTGTCGGCGCAGATACGCAGTATTTT. It yields the protein CASSSLAGGLVGADTQYF.